This T cell receptor (beta chain) was sequenced for a study of cytomegalovirus exposure and HLA in healthy donors. General study findings and limits: Presence/absence analysis assumed near-uniform sequencing depth across donors. TCR sequences were mostly rare, though some public TCRs occurred in many donors. Researchers reported from a later analysis that most CMV-associated TCR beta chains appeared HLA-restricted. The study designated about 180 TCR beta chains cytomegalovirus-associated.

Per germline, CDR1 LNHDA and CDR2 SQIVND (reference sequence). There are 14 residues in the CDR3. Trimming at V came to 7 bases and at J to 7 bases, leaving 12 bases not matched to a gene. This clone was counted only a few times. What it binds is unknown. 13 Jbeta primers and 60 Vbeta primers were used for the PCR. TCRdb's copy holds only in-frame clones and misses some; the assay was immunoSEQ multiplex PCR. This table has over 150,000 clones, more than 80% appearing once. The receptor comes from a boy between 10 and 17 years old in good health and CMV-seronegative. This sequence joins TRBV19 and TRBJ2-7; 8 bases fit TRBD1. The sequencing input was PBMCs. CDR3 sequence reads: CASMQQGGKGEQYF. The CDR3 DNA reads TGTGCCAGTATGCAACAGGGGGGTAAGGGGGAGCAGTACTTC.